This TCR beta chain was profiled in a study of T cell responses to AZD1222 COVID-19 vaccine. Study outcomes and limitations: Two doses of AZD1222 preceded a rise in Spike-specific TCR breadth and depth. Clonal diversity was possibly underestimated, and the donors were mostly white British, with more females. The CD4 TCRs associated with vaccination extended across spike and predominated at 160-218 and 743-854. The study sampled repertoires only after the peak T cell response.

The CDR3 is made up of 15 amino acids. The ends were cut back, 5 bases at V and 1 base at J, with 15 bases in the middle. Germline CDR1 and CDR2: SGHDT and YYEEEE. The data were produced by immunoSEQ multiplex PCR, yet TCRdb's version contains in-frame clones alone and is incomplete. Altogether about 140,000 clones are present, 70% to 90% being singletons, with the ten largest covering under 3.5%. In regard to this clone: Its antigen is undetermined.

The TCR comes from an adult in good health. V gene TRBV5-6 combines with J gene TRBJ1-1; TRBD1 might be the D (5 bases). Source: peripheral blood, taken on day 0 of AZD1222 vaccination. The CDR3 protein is CASRWKGRGNTEAFF. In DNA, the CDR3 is TGTGCCAGCAGGTGGAAGGGGCGAGGGAACACTGAAGCTTTCTTT.